There are a few counts of the clone carrying this TCR beta chain. The data stem from a study of T-cell memory formation after mild COVID-19. The CDR3 is 14 amino acids. CDR1 SNHLY and CDR2 FYNNEI come from the germline V gene. V lost 4 bases and J lost 2; bases outside the gene matches: 5. TCRdb re-called the 5' RACE reads through MiXCR, storing one row per CDR3 protein. The table lists 110,000 to 150,000 distinct CDR3 sequences, approximately 25% of them singletons. This chain uses TRBV2 with TRBJ2-7; 7 nucleotides agree with TRBD1. Input material: PBMCs or a T cell subset sorted from them (not recorded which). The clonotype was recovered from an adult woman who had mild COVID-19 (a few samples of this study predate the infection). Cell type and time point are not known. This chain's CDR3 is CASSVGDSPYEQYF. For the CDR3, the DNA is TGTGCCAGCAGTGTAGGGGACAGCCCCTACGAGCAGTACTTC.